This T cell receptor beta chain comes out of a study of T-cell reconstitution after alpha-beta-depleted transplantation in children. The CDR3 runs 14 residues. With 3 bases removed from V and 7 bases from J, the gap between germline ends came to 16 bases. Per germline, CDR1 LGHNA and CDR2 YSLEER. Unique molecular identifiers featured in how the TCRbeta library was prepared. TCRdb passed the PCR reads through MiXCR, listing each CDR3 protein once. The sample shows approximately 400,000 distinct CDR3 sequences, about a tenth of them seen only once. The TCR originated in a human donor who donated a stem cell graft to a child with acute myeloid leukemia. Sample: PBMCs from the stem cell graft donor, taken from the stem cell graft. This chain connects TRBV4-3 to TRBJ2-7, with D perhaps TRBD1 (5 bases). The CDR3 DNA reads TGCGCCAGCAGCCACGGACATCAAGGCCGGGAGCAGTACTTC. Amino acid sequence: CASSHGHQGREQYF.